One and the same sample provided the 27 T cell receptor beta chains below, sequenced in a study of T cell repertoires in cytomegalovirus infection (dated by TCRdb to between 2017 and 2020). Sequencing relied on an Illumina HiSeq 1500. In-frame beta chains were kept once TCRdb had trimmed the public reads at Q25 with fastp and called clones with MiXCR. Each record represents a unique CDR3 protein, reported with the most common genes and DNA among its rows. The sample table records nearly 550,000 distinct CDR3 sequences; about 17% of these occur just once. 20% to 30% of the sample is in the top ten clones. What was sequenced was CD8+ T cells from PBMCs. Every receptor here comes from a human donor in good health (CMV status not recorded). Some clones in this sample may be carry-over from other donors' samples.

This clonotype was observed a handful of times. The chain uses TRBV5-1 and TRBJ1-4, with D hard to call. The CDR3 has 13 amino acids. CDR1 is SGHRS and CDR2 is YFSETQ in the germline V gene. V was trimmed by 2 bases and J by 8 bases, leaving 10 bases between them. CDR3 loop: CASSFNRREKLFF. The CDR3 DNA reads as TGCGCCAGCAGCTTCAATCGTCGGGAAAAACTGTTTTTT.

This clonotype has more than one count but fewer than ten. CDR3 sequence reads: CASSRELLEQYF. The CDR3 DNA follows: TGTGCCAGCAGTCGGGAGTTACTCGAGCAGTACTTC. The genes are TRBV2 and TRBJ2-7, with a tentative D call TRBD2 (6 bases). CDR3 length: 12 residues. In germline, CDR1 is SNHLY, CDR2 FYNNEI. The V end was cut by 5 bases, the J end by 6 bases, with 11 bases between.

Ten or more counts support this clonotype. The genes are TRBV7-8 and TRBJ1-2; 12 nucleotides align to TRBD1. The CDR3 extends over 17 amino acids. Germline CDR1 is SGHVS and CDR2 is FQNEAQ. J lost 3 bases, V lost 5 bases, and 10 bases had no gene match. The DNA for the CDR3 is TGTGCCAGCAGCAAACTGGGACAGGGGGCGTCGGACTATGGCTACACCTTC. Its translation: CASSKLGQGASDYGYTF.

In its sample, this clonotype was seen many times. The chain links TRBV28 to TRBJ2-7; TRBD2 aligns across 7 bases. In germline, CDR1 is MDHEN, CDR2 SYDVKM. The CDR3 spans 14 residues. V lost 6 bases to trimming and J lost 5 bases; unmatched junction nucleotides: 10. The CDR3, as DNA: TGTGCCAGCAGACCATTCGGGAGGTGGAACGAGCAGTACTTC. Protein product: CASRPFGRWNEQYF.

This clonotype was picked up many times. J is TRBJ2-3 and V is TRBV11-2; the match to TRBD2 covers 9 bases. Germline V gene lookup returns CDR1 SGHAT and CDR2 FQNNGV. V trimming: 4 bases; J trimming: 4 bases; junction bases outside the gene matches: 6. This CDR3 spans 15 amino acids. The DNA for the CDR3 is TGTGCCAGCAGCTCCATAGCGGGAGAGGCAGATACGCAGTATTTT. The encoded protein is CASSSIAGEADTQYF. Drawing the rest from reference TRBV11-2 and TRBJ2-3, the complete variable domain is EAGVAQSPRYKIIEKRQSVAFWCNPISGHATLYWYQQILGQGPKLLIQFQNNGVVDDSQLPKDRFSAERLKGVDSTLKIQPAKLEDSAVYLCASSSIAGEADTQYFGPGTRLTVL.

There are many counts of this clonotype. The chain has TRBV7-6 and TRBJ2-3, with TRBD2 matching 15 bases. Germline CDR1 and CDR2: SGHVS and FNYEAQ. V was clipped by 5 bases and J by 0 bases; unmatched bases: 6. The CDR3 sequence is 18 residues long. The CDR3 sequence: CASSLRTSGGGSTDTQYF. The CDR3 DNA reads as TGTGCCAGCAGCCTGCGGACTAGCGGGGGGGGAAGCACAGATACGCAGTATTTT.

The J gene is TRBJ2-1, the V gene TRBV4-1; perhaps TRBD2 as D (6 bases). V was shortened by 10 bases and J by 7 bases, with 17 bases between the two germline ends. The CDR3 loop spans 13 amino acids. The germline CDR1 and CDR2 sequences are MGHRA and YSYEKL. CDR3 nucleotides: TGCGCCACTCAACTCGGGAGTGGGAATGAGCAGTTCTTC. The encoded protein is CATQLGSGNEQFF.

This rearrangement joins TRBV4-1 to TRBJ2-1; 7 nucleotides align to TRBD1. Germline lookup yields CDR1 MGHRA and CDR2 YSYEKL. The CDR3 runs to 16 residues. With 4 bases clipped from V and 3 bases from J, the junction kept 9 bases outside the gene matches. CDR3 in DNA: TGCGCCAGCAGCCCCCCACCGGGACAGCACTACAATGAGCAGTTCTTC. The encoded protein is CASSPPPGQHYNEQFF.

The CDR3: CASSLGDRGLGETQYF. The CDR3 DNA reads as TGTGCCAGCAGCTTAGGGGACAGGGGATTGGGAGAGACCCAGTACTTC. The V call is TRBV11-2, the J call TRBJ2-5; 10 nucleotides line up with TRBD1. The germline gives CDR1 SGHAT, CDR2 FQNNGV. This CDR3 is built from 16 residues. J was trimmed by 4 bases and V by 1 base; bases with no gene match: 6.

This clonotype was counted at least ten times. The chain couples TRBV7-9 to TRBJ2-3, with TRBD2 identical over 9 bases. This CDR3 is built from 20 residues. Germline CDR1 and CDR2: SEHNR and FQNEAQ (reference sequence). V shed 5 bases, J shed 4 bases, and the junction held 22 bases outside the gene matches. In DNA form, the CDR3 reads TGTGCCAGCAGCCCACCACCCGAAGAGCGGGGGGAATCCCGCCCAGATACGCAGTATTTT. Protein: CASSPPPEERGESRPDTQYF.

The J gene is TRBJ2-1, the V gene TRBV28; 8 bases align to TRBD2. After removal of 7 bases from V and 6 bases from J, the junction contained 8 bases not matched to a gene. The germline V gene has CDR1 MDHEN and CDR2 SYDVKM. There are 14 residues in the CDR3. The CDR3 nucleotides are TGTGCCAGCAACACGGGACTAGAGATCAATGAGCAGTTCTTC. Protein: CASNTGLEINEQFF.

Turning to this clonotype: The CDR3 carries no conserved terminal phenylalanine or tryptophan, so it likely arises from a read error. This chain links TRBV5-1 with TRBJ1-2; TRBD1 might be the D (6 bases). Trimming removed 1 base from V and 4 bases from J, with 11 bases in between. This CDR3 contains 14 residues. Germline V gives CDR1 SGHRS, CDR2 YFSETQ. The CDR3, as DNA: TGCGCCAGCAGCTTGACAGGGAATTCCTATGGCTACACCCTC. Amino acid sequence: CASSLTGNSYGYTL.

This clonotype was seen at least ten times. This sequence joins TRBV2 and TRBJ2-2; D uncertain. This CDR3 comprises 18 residues. Germline V gives CDR1 SNHLY, CDR2 FYNNEI. The V and J ends lost 1 base and 4 bases respectively, with 19 bases between them. The CDR3 sequence: CASSEVVDGAIFTGELFF. CDR3 nucleotides: TGTGCCAGCAGTGAAGTGGTTGACGGAGCTATATTCACCGGGGAGCTGTTTTTT. Filled out from reference TRBV2 and TRBJ2-2, the complete variable domain reads EPEVTQTPSHQVTQMGQEVILRCVPISNHLYFYWYRQILGQKVEFLVSFYNNEISEKSEIFDDQFSVERPDGSNFTLKIRSTKLEDSAMYFCASSEVVDGAIFTGELFFGEGSRLTVL.

In this sample, this clonotype turned up a few times. The rearrangement links TRBV7-9 to TRBJ2-7; a weak D match, TRBD2 (7 bases). Germline loops: CDR1 SEHNR, CDR2 FQNEAQ (reference sequence). The CDR3 has 13 amino acids. With 4 bases removed from V and 5 bases from J, the gap between germline ends came to 12 bases. In DNA, the CDR3 is TGTGCCAGCAGCTCCAAGGGGGGGCACGAGCAGTACTTC. Protein: CASSSKGGHEQYF.

This clonotype was seen at least ten times. The genes are TRBV6-5 and TRBJ2-1; D tentatively fits TRBD1 or TRBD2 (5 bases each). The V end lost 8 bases, the J end lost 10 bases, and 18 bases lay between the germline ends. CDR1 MNHEY and CDR2 SVGAGI come from the germline V gene. The CDR3 spans 13 residues. DNA of the CDR3: TGTGCCAGCGCGTCGGGGCCGCGTCCGGAGCAGTTCTTC. Translating it yields CASASGPRPEQFF.

This chain links TRBV19 with TRBJ1-6; tentatively, D is TRBD1 (6 bases). Germline V gene lookup returns CDR1 LNHDA and CDR2 SQIVND (reference sequence). The CDR3 covers 14 residues. Trimming stripped 9 bases from V and 7 bases from J, with 16 bases between. CDR3 region: CASRLKQGNSPLHF. The CDR3 nucleotides are TGTGCCAGCAGACTCAAACAGGGAAATTCACCCCTCCACTTT.

This clonotype was counted ten times or more. This chain joins TRBV19 and TRBJ1-1; the D is unclear. The CDR3 has 15 residues. Trimming took 3 bases from V and 0 from J, leaving 11 bases between them. CDR1 is LNHDA and CDR2 is SQIVND in the germline V gene (reference sequence). CDR3 nucleotides: TGTGCCAGTAGTATCGGAAGGGATATGAACACTGAAGCTTTCTTT. Its translation: CASSIGRDMNTEAFF.

This clonotype was found many times. V and J are TRBV19 and TRBJ1-5, with 8 bases fitting TRBD1. Germline CDR1 and CDR2: LNHDA and SQIVND (reference sequence). The CDR3 has 16 amino acids. V shed 3 bases and J 4 bases; nucleotides not matched to a gene: 8. The CDR3 region is CASSIHGQGSNQPQHF. CDR3 sequence (DNA): TGTGCCAGTAGTATCCACGGACAGGGAAGTAATCAGCCCCAGCATTTT.

J is TRBJ1-5 and V is TRBV27; 9 bases map to TRBD1. CDR3 size: 15 residues. With 6 bases clipped from V and 9 bases from J, the junction kept 12 bases outside the gene matches. The germline V gene encodes CDR1 MNHEY and CDR2 SMNVEV (reference sequence). The CDR3 bases are TGTGCCAGCAGGCTGACCCGGGGACAGGGTTGGCCCCAGCATTTT. This translates into CASRLTRGQGWPQHF.

V and J are TRBV15 and TRBJ2-7; TRBD1 agrees at 7 bases. J gave up 4 bases and V 5 bases, and 8 bases lay outside the gene matches. This CDR3 contains 14 residues. Germline CDR1 and CDR2: LNHNV and YYDKDF (reference sequence). CDR3 in amino acids: CATSARDSLYEQYF. The CDR3 bases are TGTGCCACCAGCGCTCGGGACAGCCTATACGAGCAGTACTTC.

This sequence joins TRBV19 and TRBJ2-2; the match to TRBD1 covers 7 bases. V gave up 0 bases and J gave up 6 bases; unmatched junction bases: 10. The CDR3 has 17 amino acids. Germline V gene sequence: CDR1 LNHDA, CDR2 SQIVND (reference sequence). CDR3 loop: CASSIDRRDSSAGELFF. The CDR3 DNA follows: TGTGCCAGTAGTATAGATCGCCGGGACAGTAGCGCCGGGGAGCTGTTTTTT. Looking up the rest from reference TRBV19 and TRBJ2-2 gives the full variable domain: DGGITQSPKYLFRKEGQNVTLSCEQNLNHDAMYWYRQDPGQGLRLIYYSQIVNDFQKGDIAEGYSVSREKKESFPLTVTSAQKNPTAFYLCASSIDRRDSSAGELFFGEGSRLTVL.

This CDR3 reads CASSTRTGFTGELFF. The DNA for the CDR3 is TGTGCCAGCAGTACCCGAACAGGGTTTACCGGGGAGCTGTTTTTT. The genes are TRBV12-3 or TRBV12-4 and TRBJ2-2; TRBD1 is a possible D gene (6 bases). The CDR3 contains 15 residues. The germline V and J ends were trimmed by 5 bases and 5 bases, with 15 bases remaining between them.

This clonotype was found once. This clone may be a read error of a much larger clone one base away. The V call is TRBV28, the J call TRBJ2-1; D is undetermined. Per the germline V gene, CDR1 is MDHEN and CDR2 is SYDVKM. Trimming shortened V by 2 bases and J by 6 bases, and 11 bases separated the two germline ends. The CDR3 runs 14 residues. CDR3 sequence reads: CASSLHLRRNEQFF. The CDR3 DNA follows: TGTGCCAGCAGTTTACACCTCCGGCGCAATGAGCAGTTCTTC.

This clonotype was recorded many times. For the CDR3, the DNA is TGTGCCAGCAGTCTACAGGGGGCGGGACAGCCCCAGCATTTT. It is translated as CASSLQGAGQPQHF. This chain connects TRBV27 to TRBJ1-5, with 9 bases aligning to TRBD1. With 5 bases clipped from V and 7 bases from J, the junction kept 6 bases outside the gene matches. Germline CDR1 is MNHEY and CDR2 is SMNVEV (reference sequence). The CDR3 is made up of 14 amino acids.

This clonotype was detected ten times or more. One end of the junction varies from germline; a read error may be responsible. J is TRBJ2-1 and V is TRBV7-7; tentatively, D is TRBD1 or TRBD2 (5 bases each). The CDR3 contains 13 residues. The V gene's germline CDR1 is SSHAT and CDR2 FNYEAQ (reference sequence). CDR3 amino acids: CASSLGEGNEQFF. The CDR3 DNA is TGTGCTAGCAGCTTGGGGGAAGGCAATGAGCAGTTCTTC. Variable domain in full (rest from reference TRBV7-7 and TRBJ2-1): GAGVSQSPRYKVTKRGQDVTLRCDPISSHATLYWYQQALGQGPEFLTYFNYEAQPDKSGLPSDRFSAERPEGSISTLTIQRTEQRDSAMYRCASSLGEGNEQFFGPGTRLTVL.

This clonotype has at least ten counts. The V and J genes are TRBV11-2 and TRBJ1-1, with 7 bases identical to TRBD1. The CDR3 is made up of 12 amino acids. Germline CDR1 reads SGHAT; CDR2 reads FQNNGV. V gave up 5 bases and J gave up 9 bases; unmatched junction bases: 6. For the CDR3, the DNA is TGTGCCAGCAGCGCCACAGGGGCACAAGCTTTCTTT. Translating gives CASSATGAQAFF.

In regard to this clonotype: The junction departs from the called germline gene at one end, perhaps through a read error. The chain uses TRBV7-6 and TRBJ1-1; D uncertain. Germline values: CDR1 SGHVS, CDR2 FNYEAQ. This CDR3 comprises 14 residues. CDR3 protein: CASSFVEEIAEAFF. CDR3 sequence (DNA): TGTGCAAGCAGCTTCGTAGAGGAGATTGCTGAAGCTTTCTTT.